The rows below give T cell receptor beta chains drawn from one sample of a study of OX40 agonist ivuxolimab in advanced cancers. Produced via immunoSEQ multiplex PCR; TCRdb's table is partial and in-frame only. Of roughly 81,000 clones in the sample, roughly 91% were seen once. The sequences come from CD4+ or CD8+ T cells sorted from blood, collected in a trial of the OX40 agonist ivuxolimab. These receptors originate from an adult with an advanced solid tumor such as melanoma, head and neck, liver or kidney cancer. CDR3s include the opening cysteine and the closing phenylalanine or tryptophan. D genes are given only for firm matches. The size of a clone is reported for some rows only, either as once, few or many, or as a class for expanded clones.

v_call: TRBV6-1
d_call: NA
clone_size: NA
j_call: TRBJ1-1
cdr3_aa: CASSENREAFF
cdr3_nt: TGTGCCAGCAGTGAAAACAGGGAAGCTTTCTTT

v_call: TRBV18
d_call: TRBD1
clone_size: NA
j_call: TRBJ1-5
cdr3_aa: CASSRTGGDQPQHF
cdr3_nt: TGTGCCAGCTCACGGACAGGGGGGGATCAGCCCCAGCATTTT

v_call: TRBV11-2
d_call: NA
clone_size: NA
j_call: TRBJ1-2
cdr3_aa: CASSSVRGGYGYTF
cdr3_nt: TGTGCCAGCAGCTCCGTCCGAGGGGGCTATGGCTACACCTTC

v_call: TRBV7-8
d_call: NA
clone_size: once
j_call: TRBJ1-1
cdr3_aa: CASSLGPPKNRAFF
cdr3_nt: TGTGCCAGCAGCTTAGGGCCTCCCAAGAACCGAGCTTTCTTT

v_call: TRBV5-6
d_call: NA
clone_size: few
j_call: TRBJ1-2
cdr3_aa: CASSLVTPYGYTF
cdr3_nt: TGTGCCAGCAGCTTGGTGACACCTTATGGCTACACCTTC

v_call: TRBV4-1
d_call: TRBD1
clone_size: NA
j_call: TRBJ1-2
cdr3_aa: CASSQPRDSRAYGYTF
cdr3_nt: TGCGCCAGCAGCCAACCCCGGGACAGCCGCGCCTATGGCTACACCTTC

v_call: TRBV5-1
d_call: NA
clone_size: NA
j_call: TRBJ2-1
cdr3_aa: CASSPQGRGWGEQFF
cdr3_nt: TGCGCCAGCAGCCCTCAAGGACGGGGATGGGGTGAGCAGTTCTTC

v_call: TRBV6-5
d_call: NA
clone_size: NA
j_call: TRBJ1-2
cdr3_aa: CASSPGSSYGYTF
cdr3_nt: TGTGCCAGCAGCCCGGGATCGAGCTATGGCTACACCTTC

v_call: TRBV6-1
d_call: NA
clone_size: NA
j_call: TRBJ1-6
cdr3_aa: CASSLRNSPLHF
cdr3_nt: TGTGCCAGCAGTCTTCGAAATTCACCCCTCCACTTT

v_call: TRBV2
d_call: NA
clone_size: NA
j_call: TRBJ2-1
cdr3_aa: CASSVQGRGNEQFF
cdr3_nt: TGTGCCAGCAGTGTTCAGGGCCGGGGGAATGAGCAGTTCTTC

v_call: TRBV10-3
d_call: NA
clone_size: NA
j_call: TRBJ1-3
cdr3_aa: CAISERRTDSGNTIYF
cdr3_nt: TGTGCCATCAGTGAGAGAAGGACAGACTCTGGAAACACCATATATTTT

v_call: TRBV2
d_call: TRBD1
clone_size: once
j_call: TRBJ2-5
cdr3_aa: CASSWDRGPGPAETQYF
cdr3_nt: TGTGCCAGCAGTTGGGACAGGGGGCCGGGACCGGCGGAGACCCAGTACTTC

v_call: TRBV9
d_call: NA
clone_size: few
j_call: TRBJ1-2
cdr3_aa: CASSRLSQGGYTF
cdr3_nt: TGTGCCAGCAGCCGATTATCTCAGGGTGGCTACACCTTC

v_call: TRBV6-5
d_call: TRBD1
clone_size: NA
j_call: TRBJ1-6
cdr3_aa: CASSSTGVNSPLHF
cdr3_nt: TGTGCCAGCAGTTCGACAGGGGTTAATTCACCCCTCCACTTT

v_call: TRBV7-2
d_call: NA
clone_size: NA
j_call: TRBJ2-7
cdr3_aa: CASSLERTKNYEQYF
cdr3_nt: TGTGCCAGCAGCTTAGAAAGGACAAAAAATTACGAGCAGTACTTC

v_call: TRBV7-9
d_call: NA
clone_size: NA
j_call: TRBJ2-1
cdr3_aa: CASRRENNEQFF
cdr3_nt: TGTGCCAGCAGGCGGGAAAACAATGAGCAGTTCTTC

v_call: TRBV7-9
d_call: NA
clone_size: NA
j_call: TRBJ1-1
cdr3_aa: CASSLRDGKNTEAFF
cdr3_nt: TGTGCCAGCAGCTTACGGGACGGAAAGAACACTGAAGCTTTCTTT

v_call: TRBV19
d_call: TRBD2
clone_size: once
j_call: TRBJ2-1
cdr3_aa: CASSIDRTRYEQFF
cdr3_nt: TGTGCCAGTAGTATAGATAGGACTAGGTATGAGCAGTTCTTC

v_call: TRBV2
d_call: NA
clone_size: NA
j_call: TRBJ1-6
cdr3_aa: CASTRPPTLPLHF
cdr3_nt: TGTGCCAGCACTAGGCCCCCCACTTTACCCCTCCACTTT